Listed here are 6 T cell receptor beta chains from one sample, sequenced in a study of cytomegalovirus exposure and HLA in healthy donors. The protocol was immunoSEQ multiplex PCR, while the TCRdb copy is restricted to in-frame clones and leaves out a portion. The sample lists about 250,000 clones, roughly 87% occurring once. Sequencing used PBMCs. The receptor source for this set is a man younger than 35 in good health and CMV-seropositive.

The chain links TRBV6-4 to TRBJ2-3; 7 bases align to TRBD2. The V gene's germline CDR1 is MRHNA and CDR2 SNTAGT. The trim removed 0 bases at V and 1 base at J, leaving 4 bases unmatched. The CDR3 contains 16 residues. The CDR3 DNA reads as TGTGCCAGCAGTGACTCCAAGGGAGGGGGCACAGATACGCAGTATTTT. Encoded protein: CASSDSKGGGTDTQYF.

The chain couples TRBV29-1 to TRBJ1-1; no clear D. V lost 3 bases and J 0 bases, leaving 14 bases between the germline ends. This CDR3 has 15 residues. Germline V gene data show CDR1 as SQVTM and CDR2 as ANQGSEA. The CDR3 is CSVEGRNLLNTEAFF. The CDR3 DNA follows: TGCAGCGTTGAGGGGAGAAACCTCTTGAACACTGAAGCTTTCTTT.

CDR3 loop: CASSLWSEGGGANVLTF. CDR3 coding DNA: TGTGCCAGCAGTTTATGGTCGGAGGGGGGTGGGGCCAACGTCCTGACTTTC. The V call is TRBV28, the J call TRBJ2-6; either TRBD1 or TRBD2 may fit D (6 bases each). The CDR3 has 17 residues. Germline assignment: CDR1 MDHEN and CDR2 SYDVKM. V lost 0 bases, J lost 3 bases, and 12 bases lay in between.

V usage is TRBV4-3 and J usage is TRBJ1-2, with no clear D. With 0 bases removed from V and 7 bases from J, the gap between germline ends came to 12 bases. CDR1 is LGHNA and CDR2 is YSLEER in the germline V gene. The CDR3 covers 14 residues. CDR3 DNA: TGCGCCAGCAGCCAAGAAGAAGACCATGGTGGCTACACCTTC. It yields the protein CASSQEEDHGGYTF.

The genes are TRBV20-1 and TRBJ2-3; D call uncertain. Trimming pared 4 bases from V and 1 base from J, leaving 3 bases between. The germline CDR1 and CDR2 sequences are DFQATT and SNEGSKA (reference sequence). The CDR3 runs 11 residues. The chain's CDR3 is CSAIRTDTQYF. CDR3 nucleotides: TGCAGTGCTATACGCACAGATACGCAGTATTTT.

In the case of this clone: Other DNA sequences from this sample encode an identical CDR3 as well. The DNA of the CDR3 is TGTGCCAGCAGCGTAGTAAGCGGGGCTTACAATGAGCAGTTCTTC. It translates to CASSVVSGAYNEQFF. The chain joins TRBV9 to TRBJ2-1; 7 positions agree with TRBD2. In germline, CDR1 is SGDLS, CDR2 YYNGEE. CDR3 length equals 15 residues. J lost 4 bases, V lost 0 bases, and 4 bases had no gene match.